This entry describes one T cell receptor beta chain. The CDR3 contains 13 residues. Trimming removed 5 bases from V and 5 bases from J; junction bases left unmatched: 2. From germline, CDR1 is LNHDA and CDR2 SQIVND (reference sequence). This entry is derived from a study of blood T cell repertoires in COVID-19. Whole-study context: Sites in the United States, Italy and Spain provided acute and convalescent COVID-19 samples. T cells, B-cell-depleted T cells, or PBMCs provided the cDNA or gDNA that served as material.

Original methodology: Using reference gene primer amplification, nucleated cell counts were estimated. Method: immunoSEQ multiplex PCR; TCRdb's copy keeps in-frame clones and lacks some. V, J and clone size are those of that table, while D and trimming were read from the DNA. The sample carries 150,000 to 200,000 clones, roughly 79% recorded once. The genes are TRBV19 and TRBJ1-4; the match to TRBD1 covers 7 bases. This TCR derives from a human donor with acute or convalescent COVID-19. The donor label of this sample is uncertain. Material for sequencing was peripheral blood. CDR3 amino acids: CASSGQENEKLFF. The CDR3 nucleotides are TGTGCCAGTAGTGGACAGGAGAATGAAAAACTGTTTTTT.